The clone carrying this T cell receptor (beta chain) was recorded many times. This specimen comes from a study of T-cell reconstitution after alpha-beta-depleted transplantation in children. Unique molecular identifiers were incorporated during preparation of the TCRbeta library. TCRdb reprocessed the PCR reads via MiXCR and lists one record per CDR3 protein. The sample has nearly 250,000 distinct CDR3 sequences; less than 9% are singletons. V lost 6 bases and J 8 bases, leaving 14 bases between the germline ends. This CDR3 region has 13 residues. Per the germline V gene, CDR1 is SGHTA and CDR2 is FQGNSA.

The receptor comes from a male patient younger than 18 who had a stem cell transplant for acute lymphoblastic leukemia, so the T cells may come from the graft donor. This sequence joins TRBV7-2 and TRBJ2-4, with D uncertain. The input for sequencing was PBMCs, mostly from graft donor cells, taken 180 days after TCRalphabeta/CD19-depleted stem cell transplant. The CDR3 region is CASRPAAVDIQYF. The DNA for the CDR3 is TGTGCCAGCAGGCCGGCTGCCGTAGACATTCAGTACTTC.